These T cell receptor beta chains were read from a single sample in a study of cytomegalovirus exposure and HLA in healthy donors. Assay used: immunoSEQ multiplex PCR; TCRdb lists only in-frame clones, some missing. This table holds approximately 120,000 clones. Sequenced material: PBMCs. These receptors were obtained from a man aged 18 to 29 in good health and CMV-seronegative. The conserved cysteine and the conserved F or W are not part of the CDR3 here.

TRBV30 AGWGGFGYGYT
TRBV27 ASSLIAGGPNEQF
TRBV5-1 ASSLTVANTGELF
TRBV27 ASSFGTGKQY
TRBV29-1 SVLGDWSYQY
TRBV2 ASNPGLAHNEQF
TRBV29-1 SVIRRTGELF
TRBV6-5 ASSYGATNEKLF
TRBV10-3 AITPAGGTEAF
TRBV28 ASTRPFSSYEQY
TRBV9 ASSVGGLAGGYQETQY
TRBV7-9 ASSVGTSVVGYT
TRBV15 ATSRAPAGDYEQY
TRBV7-2 ASSSLTGGRNTIY
TRBV5-1 ASSLVAGGVYEQY
TRBV7-2 ASSLIRLGAYEQY
TRBV28 ASSLNRGRYTEAF
TRBV5-4 ASSLDRKREQF
TRBV2 ASSVVEKLF
TRBV20-1 SARDRAAQY
TRBV5-8 ASSLDRTLYEQY
TRBV30 AWIAGRSYNEQF
TRBV10-2 ASRAALAGGRHEQY
TRBV14 ASSLVGGAVYTEAF
TRBV5-4 ASSLASRGLADTEAF
TRBV6-4 ASSDEAGLGQPQH
TRBV2 ASSVGTRTYEQY
TRBV27 ASSRLSGLARYEQY
TRBV5-1 ASSFSTSGRYEQY
TRBV9 ASSPFQGGLNTQY